A single sample is the source of the 22 T cell receptor beta chains below, sequenced in a study of blood T cell repertoires in COVID-19. Here immunoSEQ multiplex PCR was the method, and the copy in TCRdb shows in-frame clones only, minus some. This sample has around 450,000 clones, with around nine tenths found just once. Sequencing was performed on peripheral blood. All receptors come from a woman aged 30 to 39 with acute or convalescent COVID-19.

The rearrangement uses TRBV2 and TRBJ2-3; TRBD2 matches 9 bases. The V segment lost 8 bases and the J segment 0 bases; nucleotides outside the gene matches: 6. The CDR3 has 15 residues. Germline V gene data show CDR1 as SNHLY and CDR2 as FYNNEI. The CDR3 spells CASAKRGVSTDTQYF. The CDR3 region has the DNA TGTGCCAGCGCTAAGCGGGGGGTTAGCACAGATACGCAGTATTTT.

V and J are TRBV2 and TRBJ2-2, with D unclear. Germline V lookup: CDR1 SNHLY, CDR2 FYNNEI. The V end was cut by 0 bases, the J end by 4 bases, with 6 bases between. The CDR3 runs 14 residues. CDR3 bases: TGTGCCAGCAGTGAAGCGCGTGGCACCGGGGAGCTGTTTTTT. This codes for CASSEARGTGELFF.

There are a few counts of this clone. This chain links TRBV5-1 with TRBJ1-2; D not resolved. V was clipped by 6 bases and J by 7 bases, with 10 bases between them. The germline V gene encodes CDR1 SGHRS and CDR2 YFSETQ. This CDR3 region has 11 residues. CDR3 DNA: TGCGCCAGCAACGGGTTGGGTGGCTACACCTTC. Amino acid sequence: CASNGLGGYTF.

The chain couples TRBV29-1 to TRBJ2-2; 8 bases are shared with TRBD1. V shed 4 bases and J 7 bases; nucleotides not matched to a gene: 5. Germline V CDR1 and CDR2: SQVTM, ANQGSEA. This CDR3 has 13 residues. CDR3: CSVGRGRNGELFF. As DNA, the CDR3 is TGCAGCGTTGGCAGGGGGCGGAACGGGGAGCTGTTTTTT.

This chain links TRBV19 with TRBJ2-7, with D possibly matching TRBD1 (5 bases). Trimming removed 4 bases at V and 3 bases at J, with 7 bases between. Looked up from germline, CDR1 is LNHDA and CDR2 is SQIVND (reference sequence). This CDR3 is built from 12 residues. The CDR3 DNA follows: TGTGCCAGTAGTAAGGGGAACTACGAGCAGTACTTC. Translated: CASSKGNYEQYF.

The rearrangement uses TRBV27 and TRBJ2-5, with TRBD1 identical over 9 bases. The CDR3 is 15 residues long. CDR1 is MNHEY, CDR2 SMNVEV, per germline (reference sequence). The V gene end was trimmed by 10 bases and the J gene end by 5 bases; junction bases not matched to a gene: 14. CDR3 sequence reads: CATKDRGNLVETQYF. CDR3 bases: TGTGCCACCAAAGACAGGGGGAATTTAGTTGAGACCCAGTACTTC.

This clone occurred once. Mismatch with germline at one junction end may stem from a read error. The chain combines TRBV7-6 with TRBJ2-1, with TRBD2 matching over 8 bases. Germline CDR1 and CDR2: SGHVS and FNYEAQ. The CDR3 is 12 residues long. CDR3 nucleotides: TGTGCCAGCAGCTTCGCTAGCGGGCCCCAGGTCTTC. Amino acid sequence: CASSFASGPQVF.

The rearrangement links TRBV28 to TRBJ2-5; TRBD2 matches 8 bases. The V gene's germline CDR1 is MDHEN and CDR2 SYDVKM. The CDR3 runs to 14 residues. Written as DNA, the CDR3 is TGTGCAGCCAAGGCGGGGGGTGGTTCCGAGACCCAGTACTTC. The encoded protein is CAAKAGGGSETQYF.

V gene TRBV9 combines with J gene TRBJ1-1; D perhaps matches TRBD1 (6 bases). CDR1 SGDLS and CDR2 YYNGEE come from the germline V gene. Trimming stripped 2 bases from V and 2 bases from J, with 19 bases between. The CDR3 covers 17 residues. CDR3 in amino acids: CASSVGAGVKFNTEAFF. DNA for the CDR3: TGTGCCAGCAGCGTTGGGGCAGGGGTCAAATTTAACACTGAAGCTTTCTTT.

The chain uses TRBV6-5 and TRBJ1-3; D possibly corresponds to TRBD1 (6 bases). V was cut by 8 bases and J by 4 bases, with 18 bases left in between. This CDR3 has 15 amino acids. CDR1 and CDR2 (germline): MNHEY, SVGAGI. This CDR3 is CASREGGLSGNTIYF. CDR3 nucleotides: TGTGCCAGCCGGGAGGGGGGTTTATCAGGAAACACCATATATTTT.

The V call is TRBV12-3 or TRBV12-4, the J call TRBJ2-7; weak D call: TRBD2 (5 bases). CDR3 length: 11 residues. Deletions cut 3 bases from V and 5 bases from J, with 5 bases between. CDR3 amino acids: CASSFGDEQYF. The DNA for the CDR3 is TGTGCCAGCAGTTTCGGGGACGAGCAGTACTTC.

This chain links TRBV24-1 with TRBJ2-7, with TRBD2 matching over 9 bases. CDR1 is KGHDR and CDR2 is SFDVKD in the germline V gene. V lost 4 bases, J lost 7 bases, and 7 bases stayed unmatched. This CDR3 spans 14 amino acids. The CDR3 sequence: CATSEAGGPGEQYF. CDR3 sequence (DNA): TGTGCCACCAGTGAGGCGGGGGGGCCGGGGGAGCAGTACTTC.

The gene calls are TRBV4-1 and TRBJ1-2; D might be TRBD1 (6 bases). With 4 bases removed from V and 5 bases from J, the gap between germline ends came to 14 bases. CDR1 is MGHRA and CDR2 is YSYEKL in the germline V gene. This CDR3 region has 14 residues. CDR3 bases: TGCGCCAGCAGCCCAGCTGAAACAGGGTATGGCTACACCTTC. Its protein is CASSPAETGYGYTF.

The chain uses TRBV29-1 and TRBJ2-3; 10 bases align to TRBD2. The CDR3 is 13 residues long. Germline V gene lookup returns CDR1 SQVTM and CDR2 ANQGSEA. The junction had 6 bases not matched to a gene; V was cut back by 7 bases and J by 5 bases. CDR3 DNA sequence: TGCAGCGCTCAGCGGGGGGGCCGAGATACGCAGTATTTT. It encodes CSAQRGGRDTQYF.

V usage is TRBV6-5 and J usage is TRBJ1-1; maybe TRBD1 (5 bases). Per germline, CDR1 MNHEY and CDR2 SVGAGI. V lost 8 bases and J lost 6, with 16 bases in between. CDR3 length: 13 residues. CDR3 nucleotide sequence: TGTGCCAGCCGCGGGGGGACGGTCGCTGAAGCTTTCTTT. Protein sequence: CASRGGTVAEAFF.

The chain combines TRBV30 with TRBJ2-3, with unresolved D. The CDR3 runs 12 residues. The germline V gene encodes CDR1 GTSNPN and CDR2 SVGIG (reference sequence). The ends were cut back, 2 bases at V and 6 bases at J, with 9 bases in the middle. CDR3 in amino acids: CAWSSSPDTQYF. The DNA for the CDR3 is TGTGCCTGGAGTTCGTCCCCTGATACGCAGTATTTT. The variable domain in full, with the rest retrieved from reference TRBV30 and TRBJ2-3, is SQTIHQWPATLVQPVGSPLSLECTVEGTSNPNLYWYRQAAGRGLQLLFYSVGIGQISSEVPQNLSASRPQDRQFILSSKKLLLSDSGFYLCAWSSSPDTQYFGPGTRLTVL.

Turning to this clone: Sequence at one end of the junction differs from germline and may be a read error. This chain links TRBV6-5 with TRBJ1-4; D unclear. Germline values: CDR1 MNHEY, CDR2 SVGAGI. This CDR3 has 14 residues. Here the CDR3 reads CASSHSPRNEKLFF. The CDR3 DNA reads as TGTGCCAGCAGTCACTCCCCGAGGAATGAAAAACTGTTTTTT.

The genes are TRBV19 and TRBJ2-3; D is possibly TRBD2 (6 bases). The CDR3 is 16 amino acids. CDR1 and CDR2 (germline): LNHDA, SQIVND (reference sequence). V lost 5 bases and J lost 3, with 18 bases in between. As DNA, the CDR3 is TGTGCCAGTAGTGCTAACTTGGTCGGAGGGACAGATACGCAGTATTTT. Residues: CASSANLVGGTDTQYF.

The count of this clone is one. This sequence joins TRBV25-1 and TRBJ1-1; TRBD1 matches 8 bases. This CDR3 spans 13 amino acids. Germline trimming cut 8 bases from V and 1 base from J; bases unmatched to any gene: 3. Germline V CDR1 and CDR2: MGHDK, SYGVNS. CDR3 DNA: TGTGCCAGCGCTGACAGGGGGAACACTGAAGCTTTCTTT. This translates into CASADRGNTEAFF.

The J gene is TRBJ1-5, the V gene TRBV19; D may be TRBD1 (5 bases). The V end was cut by 3 bases, the J end by 4 bases, with 13 bases between. This CDR3 contains 15 residues. The V gene's germline CDR1 is LNHDA and CDR2 SQIVND (reference sequence). The CDR3: CASSMALGGNQPQHF. The DNA for the CDR3 is TGTGCCAGTAGTATGGCCTTGGGGGGAAATCAGCCCCAGCATTTT. The full variable domain, in which reference TRBV19 and TRBJ1-5 provide the parts outside the CDR3, is DGGITQSPKYLFRKEGQNVTLSCEQNLNHDAMYWYRQDPGQGLRLIYYSQIVNDFQKGDIAEGYSVSREKKESFPLTVTSAQKNPTAFYLCASSMALGGNQPQHFGDGTRLSIL.

This clone was detected once. The J gene is TRBJ1-3, the V gene TRBV10-3; TRBD1 agrees at 7 bases. Unmatched junction bases numbered 6, after V lost 7 bases and J lost 0 bases. Germline loops: CDR1 ENHRY, CDR2 SYGVKD. The length of the CDR3 is 15 residues. CDR3 protein: CAIKGQESSGNTIYF. In DNA, the CDR3 is TGTGCCATCAAAGGACAGGAAAGCTCTGGAAACACCATATATTTT.

The rearrangement joins TRBV7-9 to TRBJ2-7; 7 bases align to TRBD1. The V segment lost 6 bases and the J segment 3 bases; nucleotides outside the gene matches: 8. There are 14 residues in the CDR3. The germline gives CDR1 SEHNR, CDR2 FQNEAQ (reference sequence). CDR3 sequence: CASSSSGQFYEQYF. The CDR3, as DNA: TGTGCCAGCAGTTCCTCGGGACAGTTCTACGAGCAGTACTTC.